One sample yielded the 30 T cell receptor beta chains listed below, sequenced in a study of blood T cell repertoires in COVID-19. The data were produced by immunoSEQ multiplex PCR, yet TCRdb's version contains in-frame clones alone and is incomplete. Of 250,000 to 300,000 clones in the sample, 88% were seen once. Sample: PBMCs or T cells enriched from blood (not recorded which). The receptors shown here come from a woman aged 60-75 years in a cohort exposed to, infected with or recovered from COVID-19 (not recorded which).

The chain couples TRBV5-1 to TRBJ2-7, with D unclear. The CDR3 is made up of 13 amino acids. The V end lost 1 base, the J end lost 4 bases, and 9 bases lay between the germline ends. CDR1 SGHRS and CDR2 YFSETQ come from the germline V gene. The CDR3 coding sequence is TGCGCCAGCAGCTTGCGACTTGAATACGAGCAGTACTTC. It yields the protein CASSLRLEYEQYF.

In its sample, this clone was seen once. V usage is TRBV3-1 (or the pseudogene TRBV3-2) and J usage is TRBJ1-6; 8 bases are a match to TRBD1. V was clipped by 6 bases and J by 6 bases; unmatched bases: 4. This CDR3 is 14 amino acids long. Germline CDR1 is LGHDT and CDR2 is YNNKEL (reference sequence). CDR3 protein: CASRPGQVNSPLHF. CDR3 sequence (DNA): TGTGCCAGCAGACCGGGACAGGTTAATTCACCCCTCCACTTT.

This CDR3 reads CASIALAGRNTGELFF. Here the CDR3 DNA reads TGTGCCAGCATCGCTTTAGCGGGACGGAACACCGGGGAGCTGTTTTTT. The rearrangement uses TRBV27 and TRBJ2-2; 8 bases match TRBD2. With V trimmed by 7 bases and J by 1 base, 8 bases remained unmatched. Germline-derived CDR1 and CDR2 are MNHEY and SMNVEV (reference sequence). This CDR3 comprises 16 residues.

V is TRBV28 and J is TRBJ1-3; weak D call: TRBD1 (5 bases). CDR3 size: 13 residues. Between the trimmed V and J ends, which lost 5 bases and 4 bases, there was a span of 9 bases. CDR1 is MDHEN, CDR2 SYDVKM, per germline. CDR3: CASSLGLGNTIYF. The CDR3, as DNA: TGTGCCAGCAGTCTGGGGCTCGGAAACACCATATATTTT. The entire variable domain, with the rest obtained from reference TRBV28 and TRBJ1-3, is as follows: DVKVTQSSRYLVKRTGEKVFLECVQDMDHENMFWYRQDPGLGLRLIYFSYDVKMKEKGDIPEGYSVSREKKERFSLILESASTNQTSMYLCASSLGLGNTIYFGEGSWLTVV.

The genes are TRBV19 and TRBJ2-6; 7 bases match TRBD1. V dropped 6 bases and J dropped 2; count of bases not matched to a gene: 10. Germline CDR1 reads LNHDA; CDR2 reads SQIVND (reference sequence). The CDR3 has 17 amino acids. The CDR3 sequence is CASRTRDSTPGANVLTF. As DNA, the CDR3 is TGTGCCAGTAGGACACGGGACAGCACACCTGGGGCCAACGTCCTGACTTTC.

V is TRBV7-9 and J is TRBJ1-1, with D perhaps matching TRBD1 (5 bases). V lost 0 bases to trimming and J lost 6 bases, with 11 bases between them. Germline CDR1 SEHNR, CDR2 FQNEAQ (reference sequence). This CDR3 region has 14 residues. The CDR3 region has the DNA TGTGCCAGCAGCTTAGCGCGGGGGGAGGCTGAAGCTTTCTTT. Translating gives CASSLARGEAEAFF.

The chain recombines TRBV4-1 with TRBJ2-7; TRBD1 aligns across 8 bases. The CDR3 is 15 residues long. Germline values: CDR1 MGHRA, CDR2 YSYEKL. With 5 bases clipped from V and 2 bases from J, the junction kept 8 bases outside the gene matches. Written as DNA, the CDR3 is TGCGCCAGCAGCGCCGGACAGGGTCAAACCTACGAGCAGTACTTC. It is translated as CASSAGQGQTYEQYF.

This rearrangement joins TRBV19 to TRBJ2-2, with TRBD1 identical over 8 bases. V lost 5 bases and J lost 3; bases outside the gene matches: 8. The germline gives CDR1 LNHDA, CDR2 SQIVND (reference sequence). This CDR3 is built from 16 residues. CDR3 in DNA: TGTGCCAGTAGTCCCTGGACAGGGCGGTACACCGGGGAGCTGTTTTTT. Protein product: CASSPWTGRYTGELFF.

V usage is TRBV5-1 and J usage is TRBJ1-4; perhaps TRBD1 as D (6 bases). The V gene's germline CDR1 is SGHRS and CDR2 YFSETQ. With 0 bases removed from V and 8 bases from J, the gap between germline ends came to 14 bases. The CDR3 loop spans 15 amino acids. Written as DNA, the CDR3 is TGCGCCAGCAGCTTGGCAGGGGAGAGAAGGGAAAAACTGTTTTTT. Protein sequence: CASSLAGERREKLFF. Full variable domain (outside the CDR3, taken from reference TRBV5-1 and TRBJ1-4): KAGVTQTPRYLIKTRGQQVTLSCSPISGHRSVSWYQQTPGQGLQFLFEYFSETQRNKGNFPGRFSGRQFSNSRSEMNVSTLELGDSALYLCASSLAGERREKLFFGSGTQLSVL.

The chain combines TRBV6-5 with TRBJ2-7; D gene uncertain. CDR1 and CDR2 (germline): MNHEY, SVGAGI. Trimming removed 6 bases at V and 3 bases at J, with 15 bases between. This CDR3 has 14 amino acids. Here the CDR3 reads CASSPFRGFYEQYF. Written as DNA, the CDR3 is TGTGCCAGCAGCCCCTTCAGAGGATTCTACGAGCAGTACTTC.

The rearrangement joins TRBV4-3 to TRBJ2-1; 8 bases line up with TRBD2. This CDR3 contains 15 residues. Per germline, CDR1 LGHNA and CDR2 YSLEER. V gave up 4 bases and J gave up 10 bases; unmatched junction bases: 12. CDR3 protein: CASSPRAGARLEQFF. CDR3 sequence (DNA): TGCGCCAGCAGCCCTCGAGCGGGAGCTAGATTAGAGCAGTTCTTC.

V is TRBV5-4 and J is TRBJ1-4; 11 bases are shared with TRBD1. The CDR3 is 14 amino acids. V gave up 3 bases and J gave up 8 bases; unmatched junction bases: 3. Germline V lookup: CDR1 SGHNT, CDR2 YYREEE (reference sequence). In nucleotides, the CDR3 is TGTGCCAGCAGCTGGGACAGGGGGGAAGAAAAACTGTTTTTT. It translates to CASSWDRGEEKLFF. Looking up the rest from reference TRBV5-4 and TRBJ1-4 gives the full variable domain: ETGVTQSPTHLIKTRGQQVTLRCSSQSGHNTVSWYQQALGQGPQFIFQYYREEENGRGNFPPRFSGLQFPNYSSELNVNALELDDSALYLCASSWDRGEEKLFFGSGTQLSVL.

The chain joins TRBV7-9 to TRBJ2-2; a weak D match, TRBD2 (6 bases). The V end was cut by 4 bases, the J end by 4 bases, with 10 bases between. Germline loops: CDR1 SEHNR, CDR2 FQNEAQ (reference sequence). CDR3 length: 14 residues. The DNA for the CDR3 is TGTGCCAGCAGCTGGGGACTCCTCACCGGGGAGCTGTTTTTT. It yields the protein CASSWGLLTGELFF.

CDR3 bases: TGCGCCAGCAGCCAAGTGGGACAGTCCCCAAATTCACCCCTCCACTTT. Translating it yields CASSQVGQSPNSPLHF. This sequence joins TRBV4-1 and TRBJ1-6, with 7 bases aligning to TRBD1. V trimming: 1 base; J trimming: 7 bases; junction bases outside the gene matches: 7. The CDR3 loop spans 16 amino acids. Germline-derived CDR1 and CDR2 are MGHRA and YSYEKL.

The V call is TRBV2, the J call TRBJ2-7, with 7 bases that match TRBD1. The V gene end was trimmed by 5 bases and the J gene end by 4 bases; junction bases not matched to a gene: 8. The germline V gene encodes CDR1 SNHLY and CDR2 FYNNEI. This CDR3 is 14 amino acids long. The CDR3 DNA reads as TGTGCCAGCAGTTTAGAGGGGGCTGCTTACGAGCAGTACTTC. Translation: CASSLEGAAYEQYF.

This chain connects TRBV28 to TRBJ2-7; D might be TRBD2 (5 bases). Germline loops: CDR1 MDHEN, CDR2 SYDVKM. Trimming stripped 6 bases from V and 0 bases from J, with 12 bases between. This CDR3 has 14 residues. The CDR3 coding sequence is TGTGCCAGCAGAGGCCGGGGAAGCTCCTACGAGCAGTACTTC. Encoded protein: CASRGRGSSYEQYF. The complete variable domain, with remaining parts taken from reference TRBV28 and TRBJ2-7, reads DVKVTQSSRYLVKRTGEKVFLECVQDMDHENMFWYRQDPGLGLRLIYFSYDVKMKEKGDIPEGYSVSREKKERFSLILESASTNQTSMYLCASRGRGSSYEQYFGPGTRLTVT.

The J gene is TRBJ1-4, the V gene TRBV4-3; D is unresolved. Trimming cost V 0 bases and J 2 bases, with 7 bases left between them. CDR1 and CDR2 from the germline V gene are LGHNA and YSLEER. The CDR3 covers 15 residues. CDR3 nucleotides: TGCGCCAGCAGCCAAGAGGGCACGACTAATGAAAAACTGTTTTTT. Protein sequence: CASSQEGTTNEKLFF.

In nucleotides, the CDR3 is TGTGCCAGCAGTTTAAGGCGGACTAGCGGGAGGCGGACCGGGGAGCTGTTTTTT. This sequence encodes CASSLRRTSGRRTGELFF. The chain employs TRBV28 and TRBJ2-2; 14 positions match TRBD2. Per germline, CDR1 MDHEN and CDR2 SYDVKM. V shed 2 bases and J 5 bases; nucleotides not matched to a gene: 7. The CDR3 is 18 residues long.

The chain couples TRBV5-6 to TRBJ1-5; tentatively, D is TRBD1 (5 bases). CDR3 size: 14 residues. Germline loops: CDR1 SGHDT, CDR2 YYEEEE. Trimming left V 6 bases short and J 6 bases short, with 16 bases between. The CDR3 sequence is CASNHGGEGQPQHF. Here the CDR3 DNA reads TGTGCCAGCAACCATGGGGGGGAGGGTCAGCCCCAGCATTTT.

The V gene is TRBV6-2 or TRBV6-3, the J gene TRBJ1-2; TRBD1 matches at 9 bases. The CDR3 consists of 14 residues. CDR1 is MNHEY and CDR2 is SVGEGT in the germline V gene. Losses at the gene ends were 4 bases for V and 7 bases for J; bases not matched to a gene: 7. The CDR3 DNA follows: TGTGCCAGCAGTTCCGGGACAGGGTTGTTTGGCTACACCTTC. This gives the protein CASSSGTGLFGYTF.

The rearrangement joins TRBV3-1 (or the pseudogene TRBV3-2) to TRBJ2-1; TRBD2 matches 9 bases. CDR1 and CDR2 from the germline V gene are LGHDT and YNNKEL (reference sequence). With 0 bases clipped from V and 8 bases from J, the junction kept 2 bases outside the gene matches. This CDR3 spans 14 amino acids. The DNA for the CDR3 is TGTGCCAGCAGCCAAGAGACTAGCGGAGATGAGCAGTTCTTC. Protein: CASSQETSGDEQFF.

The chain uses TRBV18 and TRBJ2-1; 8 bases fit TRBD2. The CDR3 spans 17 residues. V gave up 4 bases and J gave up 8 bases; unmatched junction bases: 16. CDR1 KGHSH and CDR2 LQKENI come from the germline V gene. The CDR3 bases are TGTGCCAGCTCACGAACGGCTCCGGGACTAGTTAACGATGAGCAGTTCTTC. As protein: CASSRTAPGLVNDEQFF.

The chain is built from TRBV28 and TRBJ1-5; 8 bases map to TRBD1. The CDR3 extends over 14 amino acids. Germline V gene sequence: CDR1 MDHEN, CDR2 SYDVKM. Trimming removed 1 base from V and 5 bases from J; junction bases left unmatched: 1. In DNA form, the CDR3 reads TGTGCCAGCAGTTTATCAGGGGGCTATCAGCCCCAGCATTTT. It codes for CASSLSGGYQPQHF. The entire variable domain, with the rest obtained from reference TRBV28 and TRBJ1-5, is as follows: DVKVTQSSRYLVKRTGEKVFLECVQDMDHENMFWYRQDPGLGLRLIYFSYDVKMKEKGDIPEGYSVSREKKERFSLILESASTNQTSMYLCASSLSGGYQPQHFGDGTRLSIL.

CDR3: CASSFPGGSPYEQYF. CDR3 nucleotides: TGTGCCAGCAGCTTTCCCGGAGGGAGCCCCTACGAGCAGTACTTC. This rearrangement joins TRBV7-9 to TRBJ2-7; weak D call: TRBD2 (6 bases). Deletions cut 3 bases from V and 2 bases from J, with 14 bases between. This CDR3 has 15 residues. Germline assignment: CDR1 SEHNR and CDR2 FQNEAQ (reference sequence).

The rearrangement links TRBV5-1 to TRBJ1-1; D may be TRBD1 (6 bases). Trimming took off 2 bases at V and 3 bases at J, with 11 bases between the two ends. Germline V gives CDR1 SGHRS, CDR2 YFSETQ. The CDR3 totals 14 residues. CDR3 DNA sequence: TGCGCCAGCAGCTTTCAGGGGCCGGACACTGAAGCTTTCTTT. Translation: CASSFQGPDTEAFF.

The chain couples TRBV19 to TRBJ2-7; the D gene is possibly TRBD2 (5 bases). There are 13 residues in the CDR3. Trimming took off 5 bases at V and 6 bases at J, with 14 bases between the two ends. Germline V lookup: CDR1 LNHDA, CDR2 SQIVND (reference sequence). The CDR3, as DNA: TGTGCCAGTAGTGACTACCTCGGCGGCGAGCAGTACTTC. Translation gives CASSDYLGGEQYF. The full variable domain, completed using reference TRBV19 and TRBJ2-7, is DGGITQSPKYLFRKEGQNVTLSCEQNLNHDAMYWYRQDPGQGLRLIYYSQIVNDFQKGDIAEGYSVSREKKESFPLTVTSAQKNPTAFYLCASSDYLGGEQYFGPGTRLTVT.

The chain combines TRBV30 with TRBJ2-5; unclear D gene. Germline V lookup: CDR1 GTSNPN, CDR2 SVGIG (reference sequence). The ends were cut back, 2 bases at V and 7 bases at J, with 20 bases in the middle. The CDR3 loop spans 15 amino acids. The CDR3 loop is CAWSTWSGVSGTQYF. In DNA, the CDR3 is TGTGCCTGGAGTACTTGGAGTGGTGTGAGTGGGACCCAGTACTTC.

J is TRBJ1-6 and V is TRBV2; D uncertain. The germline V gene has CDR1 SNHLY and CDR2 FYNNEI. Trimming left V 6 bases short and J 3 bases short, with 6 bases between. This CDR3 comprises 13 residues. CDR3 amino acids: CASRQYYNSPLHF. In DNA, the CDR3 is TGTGCCAGCAGGCAGTACTATAATTCACCCCTCCACTTT.

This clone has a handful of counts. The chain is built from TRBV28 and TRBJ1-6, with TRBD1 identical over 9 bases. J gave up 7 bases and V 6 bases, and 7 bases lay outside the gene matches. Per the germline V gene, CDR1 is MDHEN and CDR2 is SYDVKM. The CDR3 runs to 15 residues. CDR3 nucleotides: TGTGCCAGCAGGGGGGGACAGGGTAGGAATTCACCCCTCCACTTT. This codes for CASRGGQGRNSPLHF.

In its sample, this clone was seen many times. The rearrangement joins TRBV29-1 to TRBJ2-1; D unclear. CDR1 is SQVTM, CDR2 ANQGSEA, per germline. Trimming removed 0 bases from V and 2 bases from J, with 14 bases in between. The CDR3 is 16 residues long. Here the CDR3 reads CSVEDLPGSAYNEQFF. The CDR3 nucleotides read TGCAGCGTTGAAGACCTCCCAGGTAGTGCCTACAATGAGCAGTTCTTC.